This TCR beta chain was observed in a study of CD8 T cells in Susac syndrome. The CDR3 has 15 residues. Germline-derived CDR1 and CDR2 are MGHRA and YSYEKL. V was clipped by 1 base and J by 5 bases, with 15 bases between them. Reverse transcription of about 0.45 to 1 ug RNA was carried out with random hexamers. It was immunoSEQ multiplex PCR that amplified TCR beta CDR3 across 54 Vbeta and 13 Jbeta. TCRdb reprocessed the immunoSEQ multiplex PCR reads with MiXCR, giving one entry per CDR3 protein. The sample has 95,000 to 150,000 distinct CDR3 sequences, 93% seen once. Treatment-naive patients with stable or active relapsing-remitting disease were the multiple sclerosis controls. Negative isolation was applied to CD8+ and CD4+ T cells, and FACS enrichment was applied to TEMRA cells.

The origin of this receptor is a human donor with multiple sclerosis. This sequence joins TRBV4-1 and TRBJ2-7, with D tentatively TRBD1 (5 bases). Sequenced material: CD8+ T cells from PBMCs. The CDR3 nucleotides are TGCGCCAGCAGCCAAGTGGGCAGGGCCCCCGACGAGCAGTACTTC. Its protein product is CASSQVGRAPDEQYF.